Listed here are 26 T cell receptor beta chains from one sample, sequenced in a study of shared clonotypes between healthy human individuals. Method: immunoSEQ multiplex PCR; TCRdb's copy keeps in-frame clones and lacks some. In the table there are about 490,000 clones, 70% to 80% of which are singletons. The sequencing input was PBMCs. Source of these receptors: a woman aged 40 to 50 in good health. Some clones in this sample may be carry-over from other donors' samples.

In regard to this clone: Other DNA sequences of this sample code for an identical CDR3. The CDR3 DNA is TGTGCCAGCAGTTTACCCGGCTTGAACACTGAAGCTTTCTTT. Protein sequence: CASSLPGLNTEAFF. The chain joins TRBV28 to TRBJ1-1; no firm D call. The CDR3 is 14 residues long. Trimming removed 2 bases at V and 0 bases at J, with 7 bases between. The germline gives CDR1 MDHEN, CDR2 SYDVKM.

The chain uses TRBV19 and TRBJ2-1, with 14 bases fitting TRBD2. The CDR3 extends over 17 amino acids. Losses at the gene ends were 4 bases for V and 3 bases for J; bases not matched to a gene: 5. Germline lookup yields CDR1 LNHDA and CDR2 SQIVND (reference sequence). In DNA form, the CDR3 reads TGTGCCAGTAGTACCGGACTAGCGGGAGGAGGCTACAATGAGCAGTTCTTC. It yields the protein CASSTGLAGGGYNEQFF.

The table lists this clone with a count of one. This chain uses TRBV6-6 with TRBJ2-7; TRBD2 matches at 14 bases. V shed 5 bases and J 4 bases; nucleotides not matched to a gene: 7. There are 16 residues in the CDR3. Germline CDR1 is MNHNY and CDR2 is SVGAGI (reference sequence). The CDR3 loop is CASSQTGTSGSYEQYF. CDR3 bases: TGTGCCAGCAGTCAGACCGGGACTAGCGGGAGTTACGAGCAGTACTTC.

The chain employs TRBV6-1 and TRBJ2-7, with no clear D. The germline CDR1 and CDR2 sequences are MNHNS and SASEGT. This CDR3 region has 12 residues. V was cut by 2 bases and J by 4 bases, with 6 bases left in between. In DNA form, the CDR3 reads TGTGCCAGCAGTGAAAGTAGTTACGAGCAGTACTTC. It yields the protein CASSESSYEQYF.

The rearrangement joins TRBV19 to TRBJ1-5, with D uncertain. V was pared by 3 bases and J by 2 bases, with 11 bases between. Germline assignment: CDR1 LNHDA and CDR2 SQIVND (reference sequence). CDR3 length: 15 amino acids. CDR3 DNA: TGTGCCAGTAGTATTCAAGAAAGTGGCAATCAGCCCCAGCATTTT. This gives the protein CASSIQESGNQPQHF.

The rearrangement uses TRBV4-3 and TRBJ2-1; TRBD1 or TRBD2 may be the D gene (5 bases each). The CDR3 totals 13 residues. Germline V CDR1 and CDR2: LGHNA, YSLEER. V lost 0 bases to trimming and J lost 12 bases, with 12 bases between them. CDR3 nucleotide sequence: TGCGCCAGCAGCCAAGATCGACAGCGGTGGCAGTTCTTC. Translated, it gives CASSQDRQRWQFF.

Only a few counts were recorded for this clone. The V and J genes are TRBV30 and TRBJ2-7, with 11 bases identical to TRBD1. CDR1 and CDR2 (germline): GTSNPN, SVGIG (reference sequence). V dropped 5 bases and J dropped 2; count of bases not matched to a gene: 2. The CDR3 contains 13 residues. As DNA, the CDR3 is TGTGCCTGGGGGACAGGGGGGACCTACGAGCAGTACTTC. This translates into CAWGTGGTYEQYF.

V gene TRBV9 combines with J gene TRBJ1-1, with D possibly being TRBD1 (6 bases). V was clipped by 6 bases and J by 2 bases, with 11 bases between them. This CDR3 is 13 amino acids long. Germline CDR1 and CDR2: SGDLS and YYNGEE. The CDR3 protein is CASNPQGNTEAFF. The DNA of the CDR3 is TGTGCCAGCAACCCACAGGGTAACACTGAAGCTTTCTTT.

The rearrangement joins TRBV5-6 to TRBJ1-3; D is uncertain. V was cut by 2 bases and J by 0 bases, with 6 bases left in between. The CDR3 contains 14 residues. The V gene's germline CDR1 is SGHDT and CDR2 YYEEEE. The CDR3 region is CASSLHHSGNTIYF. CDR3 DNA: TGTGCCAGCAGCTTACACCACTCTGGAAACACCATATATTTT.

CDR3 loop: CASTLGNNEQFF. In nucleotides, the CDR3 is TGTGCCAGCACCCTGGGGAACAATGAGCAGTTCTTC. The chain has TRBV7-2 and TRBJ2-1; D call uncertain. V gave up 7 bases and J gave up 5 bases, with 9 bases separating them. Per germline, CDR1 SGHTA and CDR2 FQGNSA. This CDR3 is built from 12 residues.

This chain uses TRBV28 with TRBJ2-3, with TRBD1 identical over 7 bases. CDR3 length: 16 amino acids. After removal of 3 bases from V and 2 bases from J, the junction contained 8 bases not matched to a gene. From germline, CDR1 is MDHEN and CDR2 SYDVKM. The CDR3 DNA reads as TGTGCCAGCAGTTTGGGACAGACTCCCCTCACAGATACGCAGTATTTT. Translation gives CASSLGQTPLTDTQYF.

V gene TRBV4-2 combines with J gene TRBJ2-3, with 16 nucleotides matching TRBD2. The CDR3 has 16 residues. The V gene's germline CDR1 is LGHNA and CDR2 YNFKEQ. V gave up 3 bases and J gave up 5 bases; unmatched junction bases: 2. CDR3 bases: TGTGCCAGCAGCCAGGGACTAGCGGGAGGGATAGATACGCAGTATTTT. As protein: CASSQGLAGGIDTQYF.

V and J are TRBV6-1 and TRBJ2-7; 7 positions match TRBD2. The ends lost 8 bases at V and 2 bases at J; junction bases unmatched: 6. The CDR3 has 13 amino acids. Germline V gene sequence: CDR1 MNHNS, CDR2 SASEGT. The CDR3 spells CASAASGTYEQYF. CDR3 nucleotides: TGTGCCAGCGCTGCTAGCGGAACCTACGAGCAGTACTTC.

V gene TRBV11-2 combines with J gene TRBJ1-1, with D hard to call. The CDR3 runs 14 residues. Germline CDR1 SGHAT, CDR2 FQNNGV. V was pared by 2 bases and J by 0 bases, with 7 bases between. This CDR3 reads CASSLYGMNTEAFF. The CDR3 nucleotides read TGTGCCAGCAGCTTATACGGGATGAACACTGAAGCTTTCTTT.

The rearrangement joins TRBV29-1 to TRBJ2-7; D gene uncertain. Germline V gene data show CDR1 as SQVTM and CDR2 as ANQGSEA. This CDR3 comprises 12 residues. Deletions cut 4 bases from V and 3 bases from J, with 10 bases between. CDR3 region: CSVVADGYEQYF. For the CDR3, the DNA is TGCAGCGTTGTAGCCGACGGCTACGAGCAGTACTTC.

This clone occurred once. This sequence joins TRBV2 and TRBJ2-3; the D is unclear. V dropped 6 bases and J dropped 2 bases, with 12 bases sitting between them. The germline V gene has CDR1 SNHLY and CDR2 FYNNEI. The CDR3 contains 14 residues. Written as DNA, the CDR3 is TGTGCCAGCAGCCTAACCATCTACACAGATACGCAGTATTTT. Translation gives CASSLTIYTDTQYF.

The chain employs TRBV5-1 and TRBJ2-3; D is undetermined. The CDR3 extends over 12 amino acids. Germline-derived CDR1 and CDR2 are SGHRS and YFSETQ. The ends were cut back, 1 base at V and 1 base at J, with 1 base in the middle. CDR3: CASSLRTDTQYF. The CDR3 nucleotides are TGCGCCAGCAGCTTGCGCACAGATACGCAGTATTTT.

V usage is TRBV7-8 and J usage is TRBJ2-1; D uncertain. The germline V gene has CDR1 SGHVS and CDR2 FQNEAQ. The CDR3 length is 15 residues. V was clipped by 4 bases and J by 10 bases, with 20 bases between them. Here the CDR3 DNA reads TGTGCCAGCAGCTCAACCGGGCCCGGTATAGGGGAGCAGTTCTTC. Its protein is CASSSTGPGIGEQFF.

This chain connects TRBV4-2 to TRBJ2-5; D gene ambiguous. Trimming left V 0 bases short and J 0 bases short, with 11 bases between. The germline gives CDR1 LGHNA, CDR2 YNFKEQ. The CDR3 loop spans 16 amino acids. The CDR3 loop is CASSQEYTIHQETQYF. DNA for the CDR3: TGTGCCAGCAGCCAAGAGTACACTATCCACCAAGAGACCCAGTACTTC.

In DNA, the CDR3 is TGTGCCAGCAGTCATATCAATCGGAACACTGAAGCTTTCTTT. Its protein product is CASSHINRNTEAFF. The V gene is TRBV27, the J gene TRBJ1-1; D ambiguous. Germline V gives CDR1 MNHEY, CDR2 SMNVEV (reference sequence). This CDR3 region has 14 residues. The V gene lost 5 bases and the J gene lost 1 base, with 11 bases spanning the gap.

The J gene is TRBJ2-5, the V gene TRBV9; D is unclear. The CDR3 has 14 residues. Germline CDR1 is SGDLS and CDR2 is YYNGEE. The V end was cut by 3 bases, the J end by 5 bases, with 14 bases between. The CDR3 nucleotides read TGTGCCAGCAGCGAATCGGAGAGTAGGGAGACCCAGTACTTC. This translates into CASSESESRETQYF.

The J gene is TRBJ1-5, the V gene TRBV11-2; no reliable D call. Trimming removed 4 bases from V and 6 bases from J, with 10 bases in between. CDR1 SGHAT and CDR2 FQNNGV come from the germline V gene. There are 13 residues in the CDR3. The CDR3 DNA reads TGTGCCAGCAGCTCGGACCCCTTTCAGCCCCAGCATTTT. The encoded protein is CASSSDPFQPQHF.

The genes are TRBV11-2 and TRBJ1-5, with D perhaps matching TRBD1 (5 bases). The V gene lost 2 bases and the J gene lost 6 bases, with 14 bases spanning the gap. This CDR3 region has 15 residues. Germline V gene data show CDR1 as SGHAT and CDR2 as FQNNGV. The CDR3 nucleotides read TGTGCCAGCAGCTTAAATCCAGGGTTAAGTCAGCCCCAGCATTTT. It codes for CASSLNPGLSQPQHF.

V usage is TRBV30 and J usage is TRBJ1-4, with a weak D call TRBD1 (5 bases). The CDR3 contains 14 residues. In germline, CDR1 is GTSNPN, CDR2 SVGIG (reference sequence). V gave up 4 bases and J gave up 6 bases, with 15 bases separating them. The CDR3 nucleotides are TGTGCCTGGACTCATAATTTGGGGGATGAAAAACTGTTTTTT. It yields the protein CAWTHNLGDEKLFF.

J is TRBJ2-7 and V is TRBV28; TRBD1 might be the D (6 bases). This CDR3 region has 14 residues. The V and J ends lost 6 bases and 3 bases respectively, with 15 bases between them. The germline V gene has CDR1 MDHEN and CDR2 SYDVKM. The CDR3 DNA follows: TGTGCCAGCAGCCTCATGGACAGTGTCTACGAGCAGTACTTC. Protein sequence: CASSLMDSVYEQYF. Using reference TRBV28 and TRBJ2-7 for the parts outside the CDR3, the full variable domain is DVKVTQSSRYLVKRTGEKVFLECVQDMDHENMFWYRQDPGLGLRLIYFSYDVKMKEKGDIPEGYSVSREKKERFSLILESASTNQTSMYLCASSLMDSVYEQYFGPGTRLTVT.

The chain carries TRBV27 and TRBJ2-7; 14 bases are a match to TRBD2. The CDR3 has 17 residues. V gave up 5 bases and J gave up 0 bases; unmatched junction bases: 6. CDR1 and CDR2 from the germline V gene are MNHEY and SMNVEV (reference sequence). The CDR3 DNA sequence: TGTGCCAGCAGTACCACGGGACTAGCGGGGGACTCCTACGAGCAGTACTTC. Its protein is CASSTTGLAGDSYEQYF.